Here is one T cell receptor (beta chain) with its context. This sample is drawn from a study of PD-1 blockade in mismatch repair-deficient tumors. Some clones are missing from TCRdb's copy, which holds only in-frame ones; the method was immunoSEQ multiplex PCR. Here the sample spans approximately 100,000 clones, 70% to 85% being singletons. This CDR3 has 12 amino acids. The germline V gene has CDR1 MGHRA and CDR2 YSYEKL. The V end was cut by 8 bases, the J end by 6 bases, with 10 bases between. The origin of this receptor is an adult with mismatch repair-deficient cancer. The chain links TRBV4-1 to TRBJ1-4; tentative D call: TRBD1 (5 bases). The sequencing used peripheral blood, collected about 36 weeks after starting pembrolizumab. The CDR3 protein is CASLGADEKLFF. The CDR3 DNA reads TGCGCCAGCCTAGGGGCAGATGAAAAACTGTTTTTT.